These 8 T cell receptor beta chains were all obtained from the same sample, sequenced in a study of shared clonotypes between healthy human individuals. TCRdb keeps only in-frame clones here, not all; method: immunoSEQ multiplex PCR. The sample includes around 2.3 million clones, 90% to 96% of them seen just once. The specimen sequenced was naive CD4+ T cells sorted from blood. As for subset: CD45RA+ positively selected. These receptors originate from a man aged 18-30 years in good health.

This chain links TRBV28 with TRBJ1-2; no clear D gene. The CDR3 has 16 residues. CDR1 and CDR2 (germline): MDHEN, SYDVKM. Trimming stripped 5 bases from V and 6 bases from J, with 22 bases between. CDR3 nucleotides: TGTGCCAGCAGTCAAGTCCTGGGTGGTTTGTGGAATGGCTACACCTTC. As protein: CASSQVLGGLWNGYTF.

About this clone itself: The sample holds other DNA sequences that translate to the same CDR3. The V gene is TRBV6-5, the J gene TRBJ1-5; the D is unclear. CDR1 is MNHEY and CDR2 is SVGAGI in the germline V gene. Trimming left V 6 bases short and J 7 bases short, with 13 bases between. The CDR3 runs to 13 residues. This chain's CDR3 is CASRRENNQPQHF. The DNA for the CDR3 is TGTGCCAGCAGGCGGGAGAACAACCAGCCCCAGCATTTT.

The chain uses TRBV30 and TRBJ2-7; D assignment may be TRBD1 or TRBD2 (5 bases each). The germline CDR1 and CDR2 sequences are GTSNPN and SVGIG (reference sequence). V shed 0 bases and J shed 4 bases, with 7 bases lying between them. CDR3 length: 12 residues. CDR3 loop: CAWSVWGYEQYF. Here the CDR3 DNA reads TGTGCCTGGAGTGTGTGGGGGTACGAGCAGTACTTC.

In this sample, this clone turned up once. The V gene is TRBV30, the J gene TRBJ2-3; D ambiguous. Germline assignment: CDR1 GTSNPN and CDR2 SVGIG (reference sequence). V lost 2 bases, J lost 1 base, and 13 bases lay in between. The CDR3 has 15 residues. The CDR3 DNA is TGTGCCTGGAGTATTCGGCGGCCCGGCACAGATACGCAGTATTTT. Translating it yields CAWSIRRPGTDTQYF.

The V and J genes are TRBV5-4 and TRBJ1-2; 10 bases map to TRBD1. Per the germline V gene, CDR1 is SGHNT and CDR2 is YYREEE (reference sequence). CDR3 length: 15 residues. Trimming cost V 3 bases and J 3 bases; bases outside gene matches: 5. This chain's CDR3 is CASSSRTGGDYGYTF. CDR3 nucleotides: TGTGCCAGCAGCTCTAGGACAGGGGGGGACTATGGCTACACCTTC.

The chain employs TRBV7-9 and TRBJ2-7; 9 bases are shared with TRBD1. Trimming cost V 2 bases and J 4 bases; bases outside gene matches: 6. The germline CDR1 and CDR2 sequences are SEHNR and FQNEAQ (reference sequence). The CDR3 runs to 15 residues. CDR3 sequence (DNA): TGTGCCAGCAGCTTAAGGGGACAGGGTCAGTACGAGCAGTACTTC. The encoded protein is CASSLRGQGQYEQYF.

The genes are TRBV29-1 and TRBJ2-3; D is possibly TRBD2 (6 bases). The CDR3 totals 13 residues. V lost 3 bases to trimming and J lost 0 bases, with 7 bases between them. CDR1 is SQVTM, CDR2 ANQGSEA, per germline. CDR3 loop: CSVEEGSTDTQYF. DNA of the CDR3: TGCAGCGTTGAGGAGGGTAGCACAGATACGCAGTATTTT.

This chain uses TRBV11-2 with TRBJ2-1; 9 positions match TRBD2. Germline V gene lookup returns CDR1 SGHAT and CDR2 FQNNGV. J gave up 3 bases and V 5 bases, and 8 bases lay outside the gene matches. This CDR3 region has 16 residues. CDR3 sequence reads: CASSRRLAELYNEQFF. CDR3 coding DNA: TGTGCCAGCAGCCGACGACTAGCGGAACTCTACAATGAGCAGTTCTTC.